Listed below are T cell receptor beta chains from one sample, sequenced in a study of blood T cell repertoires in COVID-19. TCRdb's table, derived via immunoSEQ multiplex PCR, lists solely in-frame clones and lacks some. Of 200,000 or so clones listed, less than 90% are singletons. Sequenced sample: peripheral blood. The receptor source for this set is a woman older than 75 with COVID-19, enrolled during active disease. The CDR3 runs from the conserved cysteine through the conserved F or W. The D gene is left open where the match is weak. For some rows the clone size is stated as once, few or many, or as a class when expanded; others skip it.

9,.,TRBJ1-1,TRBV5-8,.,TGTGCCAGCAGCTACTGGGCTTTCTTT,CASSYWAFF
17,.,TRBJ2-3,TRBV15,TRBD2,TGTGCCACCAGCAGAGGGAGTAGCGGGGGGTTCACAGATACGCAGTATTTT,CATSRGSSGGFTDTQYF
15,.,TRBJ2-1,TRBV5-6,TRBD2,TGTGCCAGCGAGCTCCGTATGACTAGCGGGAATGAGCAGTTCTTC,CASELRMTSGNEQFF
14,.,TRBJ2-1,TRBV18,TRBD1,TGTGCCAGCTCTCCGCCGGGACAGATCAATGAGCAGTTCTTC,CASSPPGQINEQFF
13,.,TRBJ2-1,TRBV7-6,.,TGTGCCAGCACCCTCATAGGGGACAATGAGCAGTTCTTC,CASTLIGDNEQFF
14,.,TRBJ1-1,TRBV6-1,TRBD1,TGTGCCAGCAGTGAAGGACAGGGTTACACTGAAGCTTTCTTT,CASSEGQGYTEAFF
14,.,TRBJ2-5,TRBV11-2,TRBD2,TGTGCCAGCAGCGGGGGACTAGCCAGAGAGACCCAGTACTTC,CASSGGLARETQYF
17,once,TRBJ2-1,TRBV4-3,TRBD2,TGCGCCAGCAGCCAAGATTTGAATAGCGGGGTATACAATGAGCAGTTCTTC,CASSQDLNSGVYNEQFF
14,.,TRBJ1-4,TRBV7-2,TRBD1,TGTGCCAGCAGTTCCCAGGGGGCGCGTGAAAAACTGTTTTTT,CASSSQGAREKLFF
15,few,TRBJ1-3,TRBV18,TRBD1,TGTGCCAGCTCAGCCTCGACAGGGTCCGGAAACACCATATATTTT,CASSASTGSGNTIYF
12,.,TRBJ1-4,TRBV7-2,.,TGTGCCAGCAGCTTCGGAGGAGAAAAACTGTTTTTT,CASSFGGEKLFF
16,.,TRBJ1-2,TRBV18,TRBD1,TGTGCCAGCTCACCACGGGACAGGGGATCTAACTATGGCTACACCTTC,CASSPRDRGSNYGYTF
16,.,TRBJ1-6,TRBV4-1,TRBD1,TGCGCCAGCAGCCAAGCCTTCGGACAGGCGAGCTCACCCCTCCACTTT,CASSQAFGQASSPLHF
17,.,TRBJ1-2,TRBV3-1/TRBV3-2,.,TGTGCCAGCAGCCAAGAAGGAGGAACCAGGCGGAGCTATGGCTACACCTTC,CASSQEGGTRRSYGYTF
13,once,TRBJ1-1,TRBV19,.,TGTGCCAGTAGTTTCCCGGGAAACACTGAAGCTTTCTTT,CASSFPGNTEAFF
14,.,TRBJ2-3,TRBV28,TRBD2,TGTGCCAGCAGTCCTAGCGGGGGCACAGATACGCAGTATTTT,CASSPSGGTDTQYF